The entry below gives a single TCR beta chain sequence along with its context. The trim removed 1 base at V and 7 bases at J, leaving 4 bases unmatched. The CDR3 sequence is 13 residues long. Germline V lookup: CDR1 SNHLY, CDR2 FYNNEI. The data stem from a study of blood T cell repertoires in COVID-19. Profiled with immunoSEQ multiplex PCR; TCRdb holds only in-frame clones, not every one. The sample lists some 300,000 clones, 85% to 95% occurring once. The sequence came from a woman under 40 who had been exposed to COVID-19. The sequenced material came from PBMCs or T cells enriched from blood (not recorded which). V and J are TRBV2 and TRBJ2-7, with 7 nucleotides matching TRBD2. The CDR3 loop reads CASSEERGREQYF. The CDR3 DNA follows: TGTGCCAGCAGTGAAGAGCGGGGCCGGGAGCAGTACTTC.